Presented here are 9 T cell receptor beta chains from one specimen sequenced in a study of blood T cell repertoires in COVID-19 (dated by TCRdb to between 2020 and 2021). To prepare the library, the immunoSEQ multiplex PCR assay was applied. TCRdb obtained this table from immuneACCESS and retained in-frame rearrangements with V and J assigned. These tables miss some clones; where compared with another copy, unresolved V genes account for less than half of the shortfall, and the remainder is unexplained. The sample has approximately 120,000 clones on record, more than 65% of them singletons. The ten top clones hold under 8% of the sample. The material sequenced was peripheral blood. The receptors come from a woman of 80 years or more with active or convalescent COVID-19.

The chain links TRBV2 to TRBJ2-1; D uncertain. The ends were cut back, 6 bases at V and 6 bases at J, with 6 bases in the middle. The CDR3 runs to 11 residues. Germline-derived CDR1 and CDR2 are SNHLY and FYNNEI. The DNA of the CDR3 is TGTGCCAGCAGAGGAGCCAATGAGCAGTTCTTC. This encodes CASRGANEQFF.

CDR3 residues: CASSSSGTGHGSPLHF. The CDR3 nucleotides are TGTGCCAGCAGTTCGTCCGGGACAGGCCATGGTTCACCCCTCCACTTT. The gene calls are TRBV28 and TRBJ1-6; 8 bases match TRBD1. Germline V gene sequence: CDR1 MDHEN, CDR2 SYDVKM. Trimming at V came to 4 bases and at J to 9 bases, leaving 11 bases not matched to a gene. CDR3 length: 16 amino acids.

CDR3 nucleotides: TGTGCCAGCAGCGTAACTAGCGGGAAAACCAGCTCCTACAATGAGCAGTTCTTC. Translating gives CASSVTSGKTSSYNEQFF. The rearrangement links TRBV7-9 to TRBJ2-1, with 10 bases that match TRBD2. The CDR3 length is 18 residues. J was trimmed by 0 bases and V by 5 bases; bases with no gene match: 10. Germline values: CDR1 SEHNR, CDR2 FQNEAQ (reference sequence).

This clone has a handful of counts. The chain carries TRBV11-2 and TRBJ1-3, with D unresolved. Germline CDR1 SGHAT, CDR2 FQNNGV. The CDR3 totals 18 residues. Between the trimmed V and J ends, which lost 3 bases and 0 bases, there was a span of 18 bases. CDR3 loop: CASSLRIVDRYSGNTIYF. CDR3 in DNA: TGTGCCAGCAGCTTGAGGATTGTGGATAGGTACTCTGGAAACACCATATATTTT.

This chain connects TRBV28 to TRBJ2-4; perhaps TRBD2 as D (6 bases). The CDR3 loop spans 13 amino acids. Germline V lookup: CDR1 MDHEN, CDR2 SYDVKM. With 9 bases removed from V and 7 bases from J, the gap between germline ends came to 16 bases. CDR3 nucleotide sequence: TGTGCCAGTTGGGACCTGGCGGGGAACATTCAGTACTTC. It specifies CASWDLAGNIQYF.

This clone was seen only once. This chain connects TRBV5-6 to TRBJ1-2; 11 bases align to TRBD1. After removal of 0 bases from V and 5 bases from J, the junction contained 3 bases not matched to a gene. CDR3 length: 15 amino acids. The germline V gene has CDR1 SGHDT and CDR2 YYEEEE. This CDR3 reads CASSLEGTGGYGYTF. The DNA for the CDR3 is TGTGCCAGCAGCTTGGAGGGGACAGGGGGTTATGGCTACACCTTC.

This chain uses TRBV7-6 with TRBJ1-5, with no clear D. There are 18 residues in the CDR3. Germline CDR1 and CDR2: SGHVS and FNYEAQ. With 1 base removed from V and 0 bases from J, the gap between germline ends came to 16 bases. The CDR3 loop reads CASSLVAGFPDSNQPQHF. Written as DNA, the CDR3 is TGTGCCAGCAGCTTAGTGGCGGGGTTCCCCGATAGCAATCAGCCCCAGCATTTT.

The rearrangement links TRBV5-1 to TRBJ1-2, with 9 bases that match TRBD1. In germline, CDR1 is SGHRS, CDR2 YFSETQ. The CDR3 length is 14 residues. Unmatched junction bases numbered 5, after V lost 3 bases and J lost 5 bases. The CDR3 reads CASSWETGGYGYTF. Written as DNA, the CDR3 is TGCGCCAGCAGCTGGGAGACAGGGGGTTATGGCTACACCTTC.

The chain joins TRBV13 to TRBJ1-1; D might be TRBD1 (5 bases). The CDR3 is 14 amino acids. Germline CDR1 PRHDT, CDR2 FYEKMQ (reference sequence). Trimming took 3 bases from V and 0 from J, leaving 8 bases between them. The CDR3 protein is CASSFDSMNTEAFF. DNA of the CDR3: TGTGCCAGCAGCTTTGACAGCATGAACACTGAAGCTTTCTTT.